These 9 T cell receptor beta chains share one sample of origin, sequenced in a study of blood T cell repertoires in COVID-19. Assay used: immunoSEQ multiplex PCR; TCRdb lists only in-frame clones, some missing. The table lists about 67,000 clones, approximately 88% of them singletons. The sample consisted of peripheral blood. The receptors stem from a woman older than 75 with acute or convalescent COVID-19.

V is TRBV28 and J is TRBJ1-6; a weak D match, TRBD1 (6 bases). CDR1 is MDHEN, CDR2 SYDVKM, per germline. Trimming removed 7 bases from V and 10 bases from J, with 17 bases in between. This CDR3 contains 14 residues. The CDR3 DNA reads TGTGCCAGCATAGGGGGACCCTTTAGGTCACCCCTCCACTTT. Amino acid sequence: CASIGGPFRSPLHF.

The rearrangement joins TRBV30 to TRBJ1-4; D might be TRBD1 (6 bases). Germline V gene data show CDR1 as GTSNPN and CDR2 as SVGIG (reference sequence). The CDR3 has 13 amino acids. Deletions cut 4 bases from V and 7 bases from J, with 13 bases between. CDR3 protein: CAWNEGEREKLFF. CDR3 coding DNA: TGTGCCTGGAACGAGGGGGAGCGTGAAAAACTGTTTTTT.

The V and J genes are TRBV6-1 and TRBJ2-3, with a tentative D call TRBD2 (7 bases). Germline V gives CDR1 MNHNS, CDR2 SASEGT. V was pared by 0 bases and J by 6 bases, with 10 bases between. CDR3 size: 14 residues. CDR3 sequence (DNA): TGTGCCAGCAGTGAAGCAGGGGGAGGGGATACGCAGTATTTT. Its translation: CASSEAGGGDTQYF.

In its sample, this clone was seen a few times. The rearrangement joins TRBV11-2 to TRBJ2-7; D uncertain. There are 16 residues in the CDR3. V shed 0 bases and J shed 2 bases, with 14 bases lying between them. CDR1 SGHAT and CDR2 FQNNGV come from the germline V gene. CDR3 bases: TGTGCCAGCAGCTTAGAAAGCTCCGGTAGTCCCTACGAGCAGTACTTC. Translated: CASSLESSGSPYEQYF. The full variable domain, rest sourced from reference TRBV11-2 and TRBJ2-7, is EAGVAQSPRYKIIEKRQSVAFWCNPISGHATLYWYQQILGQGPKLLIQFQNNGVVDDSQLPKDRFSAERLKGVDSTLKIQPAKLEDSAVYLCASSLESSGSPYEQYFGPGTRLTVT.

This clone was detected a few times. The chain has TRBV5-5 and TRBJ1-4; 7 bases are a match to TRBD1. The CDR3 covers 15 residues. From germline, CDR1 is SGHKS and CDR2 YYEKEE (reference sequence). The V segment lost 4 bases and the J segment 2 bases; nucleotides outside the gene matches: 5. The CDR3 protein is CASSAYRGTNEKLFF. DNA of the CDR3: TGTGCCAGCAGCGCCTACAGGGGTACTAATGAAAAACTGTTTTTT.

This chain joins TRBV10-3 and TRBJ2-7, with 7 bases matching TRBD1. The CDR3 consists of 14 residues. The V and J ends lost 10 bases and 5 bases, in that order; junction bases with no gene match: 14. From germline, CDR1 is ENHRY and CDR2 SYGVKD. CDR3 DNA: TGTGCCACCAAACCCACGACAGGGAGCGACGAGCAGTACTTC. It translates to CATKPTTGSDEQYF.

The rearrangement uses TRBV24-1 and TRBJ2-1; 10 bases fit TRBD2. Germline CDR1 and CDR2: KGHDR and SFDVKD. V lost 9 bases to trimming and J lost 6 bases; unmatched junction nucleotides: 10. The CDR3 covers 15 residues. This chain's CDR3 is CATRAGGPGFNEQFF. CDR3 sequence (DNA): TGTGCCACCCGAGCGGGAGGGCCGGGATTCAATGAGCAGTTCTTC.

This chain uses TRBV6-6 with TRBJ2-1; 10 nucleotides agree with TRBD2. The V gene's germline CDR1 is MNHNY and CDR2 SVGAGI (reference sequence). The CDR3 runs 15 residues. V lost 5 bases to trimming and J lost 8 bases; unmatched junction nucleotides: 9. CDR3 amino acids: CASSQLAGVLDEQFF. The CDR3 region has the DNA TGTGCCAGCAGTCAGCTAGCGGGAGTACTGGATGAGCAGTTCTTC.

V and J are TRBV6-6 and TRBJ1-2; D remains unclear. Germline CDR1 MNHNY, CDR2 SVGAGI (reference sequence). The CDR3 contains 18 residues. Between the trimmed V and J ends, which lost 5 bases and 0 bases, there was a span of 22 bases. CDR3 in DNA: TGTGCCAGCAGTCCCGAGCGCGGCAGAAAAACTTCTAACTATGGCTACACCTTC. Translating gives CASSPERGRKTSNYGYTF.